Listed below are T cell receptor beta chains from one sample, sequenced in a study of cytomegalovirus exposure and HLA in healthy donors. The protocol was immunoSEQ multiplex PCR, while the TCRdb copy is restricted to in-frame clones and leaves out a portion. The sample holds 110,000 to 150,000 clones, roughly 73% seen once. The material sequenced was PBMCs. These receptors were taken from a human donor in good health. The CDR3 runs from the conserved cysteine through the conserved F or W. Each record gives: clone size, V gene, D gene, J gene, CDR3 protein, CDR3 DNA. The D gene is left open where the match is weak. The size of a clone is reported for some rows only, either as once, few or many, or as a class for expanded clones.

>.|TRBV7-8|.|TRBJ2-1
CASSLLRSSYNEQFF
TGTGCCAGCAGCTTACTGCGGAGCTCCTACAATGAGCAGTTCTTC
>.|TRBV2|TRBD1|TRBJ1-3
CASRIVTGLGNTIYF
TGTGCCAGCCGCATAGTGACAGGGCTTGGAAACACCATATATTTT
>once|TRBV30|TRBD2|TRBJ2-7
CAWDAGGSGQAYEQYF
TGTGCCTGGGATGCCGGGGGTAGCGGGCAAGCCTACGAGCAGTACTTC
>.|TRBV11-3|.|TRBJ2-5
CASSSTGAGETQYF
TGTGCCAGCAGCTCAACAGGGGCGGGGGAGACCCAGTACTTC
>.|TRBV11-3|.|TRBJ2-5
CASSRTRLETQYF
TGTGCCAGCAGCCGAACTAGGTTAGAGACCCAGTACTTC
>.|TRBV6-1|TRBD1|TRBJ1-2
CASTGGVGYTF
TGTGCCAGTACAGGGGGCGTTGGCTACACCTTC
>.|TRBV11-2|TRBD1|TRBJ2-7
CASSQTSTGTAAF
TGTGCCAGCAGCCAAACATCGACCGGGACAGCTGCGTTC
>.|TRBV10-1|.|TRBJ2-1
CASSIRRGSYNEQFF
TGCGCCAGCAGTATCAGGAGAGGGTCCTACAATGAGCAGTTCTTC
>.|TRBV11-2|.|TRBJ2-2
CASSFPGELFF
TGTGCCAGCAGCTTTCCGGGGGAGCTGTTTTTT
>.|TRBV27|TRBD1|TRBJ2-4
CASSFSDRAHIQYF
TGTGCCAGCAGTTTTTCGGACAGGGCACACATTCAGTACTTC
>.|TRBV21-1|.|TRBJ2-7
CASSPRKGDALGEQYF
TGTGCCAGCAGCCCTCGAAAGGGAGACGCGCTTGGCGAGCAGTACTTC
>few|TRBV7-9|.|TRBJ2-7
CSSSLRVDEQYF
TGTTCCAGCAGCTTAAGAGTCGACGAGCAGTACTTC
>.|TRBV28|.|TRBJ1-2
CASSLYRQGGGYTF
TGTGCCAGCAGTTTATATCGTCAGGGTGGAGGCTACACCTTC
>.|TRBV11-3|.|TRBJ2-2
CASSLGRETGELFF
TGTGCCAGCAGCTTAGGGAGGGAAACCGGGGAGCTGTTTTTT
>.|TRBV4-2|TRBD2|TRBJ2-3
CASSQEGREGTDTQYF
TGTGCCAGCAGCCAAGAGGGGCGGGAGGGCACAGATACGCAGTATTTT
>.|TRBV6-1|TRBD2|TRBJ2-5
CATEREKTQYF
TGTGCCACCGAGCGGGAGAAGACCCAGTACTTC
>.|TRBV2|.|TRBJ1-5
CASRLAGDQPQHF
TGTGCCAGCAGGTTGGCAGGGGATCAGCCCCAGCATTTT
>.|TRBV5-4|TRBD1|TRBJ2-2
CASSRGQGLNTGELFF
TGTGCCAGCAGTAGGGGACAGGGACTGAACACCGGGGAGCTGTTTTTT
>.|TRBV5-1|TRBD1|TRBJ1-1
CASSSDKTGPMNTEAFF
TGCGCCAGCAGCTCGGACAAGACAGGGCCAATGAACACTGAAGCTTTCTTT
>.|TRBV10-3|.|TRBJ2-3
CAISGSAGLPHF
TGTGCCATCAGTGGTTCAGCGGGCCTCCCCCACTTT
>.|TRBV4-1|.|TRBJ2-7
CASSQEVAASYEQYF
TGCGCCAGCAGCCAAGAGGTAGCGGCCTCCTACGAGCAGTACTTC
>few|TRBV6-1|TRBD1|TRBJ2-7
CASSVDRGYEQYF
TGTGCCAGCAGTGTGGACAGGGGGTACGAGCAGTACTTC
>.|TRBV5-1|TRBD1|TRBJ1-1
CASSLGQGKNAEAFF
TGCGCCAGCAGCTTGGGACAGGGAAAGAACGCTGAAGCTTTCTTT
>.|TRBV5-1|.|TRBJ1-4
CASSLEPPAEKLFF
TGCGCCAGCAGCTTGGAGCCTCCTGCTGAAAAACTGTTTTTT
>few|TRBV2|TRBD1|TRBJ2-2
CASSRDRVNTGELFF
TGTGCCAGCAGCAGGGACAGGGTGAACACCGGGGAGCTGTTTTTT
>.|TRBV7-9|.|TRBJ2-1
CASSLVGGNNEQFF
TGTGCCAGCAGCTTAGTGGGAGGAAACAATGAGCAGTTCTTC
>.|TRBV6-5|TRBD1|TRBJ1-2
CASSRGQGSYGYTF
TGTGCCAGCAGCAGAGGACAGGGGAGCTATGGCTACACCTTC
>.|TRBV7-9|.|TRBJ2-3
CASSLGYGDPDTQYF
TGTGCCAGCAGCTTAGGATACGGGGATCCGGATACGCAGTATTTT
>.|TRBV7-8|.|TRBJ2-7
CASSLGERIYEQYF
TGTGCCAGCAGCTTAGGAGAGCGAATCTACGAGCAGTACTTC
>.|TRBV4-1|TRBD1|TRBJ2-7
CASSHPGQGLYEQYF
TGCGCCAGCAGCCATCCGGGACAGGGACTCTACGAGCAGTACTTC
>.|TRBV15|TRBD2|TRBJ2-7
CATSSGTSGRIYEQYF
TGTGCCACCAGCAGTGGGACTAGCGGGAGAATCTACGAGCAGTACTTC
>.|TRBV21-1|.|TRBJ2-2
CASSKGRTGELFF
TGTGCCAGCAGCAAGGGGAGAACCGGGGAGCTGTTTTTT
>once|TRBV5-1|TRBD2|TRBJ2-2
CASRTGTSGTGELFF
TGCGCCAGCAGGACCGGGACTAGTGGTACCGGGGAGCTGTTTTTT
>.|TRBV25-1|TRBD2|TRBJ2-7
CASSDPSGTYEQYF
TGTGCCAGCAGTGACCCTAGCGGAACCTACGAGCAGTACTTC
>.|TRBV4-1|.|TRBJ2-5
CASSQAPGSQETQYF
TGCGCCAGCAGCCAAGCCCCGGGAAGCCAAGAGACCCAGTACTTC
>.|TRBV4-1|TRBD2|TRBJ2-5
CASSQDRGGEETQYF
TGCGCCAGCAGCCAGGATCGCGGGGGAGAAGAGACCCAGTACTTC
>.|TRBV5-6|TRBD2|TRBJ2-7
CASSQLAGGLVYEQYF
TGTGCCAGCAGCCAGCTAGCGGGGGGGCTAGTCTACGAGCAGTACTTC
>.|TRBV15|.|TRBJ2-7
CATSRDVQGVEQYF
TGTGCCACCAGCAGAGATGTACAGGGAGTCGAGCAGTACTTC
>.|TRBV5-4|.|TRBJ1-1
CASSLGSAGATEAFF
TGTGCCAGCAGCTTGGGGTCGGCAGGGGCCACTGAAGCTTTCTTT
>.|TRBV7-9|.|TRBJ1-5
CASSLDRGSQPQHF
TGTGCCAGCAGCTTAGACAGAGGGAGTCAGCCCCAGCATTTT
>.|TRBV2|.|TRBJ1-2
CASSVSSNYGYTF
TGTGCCAGCAGTGTTTCCTCTAACTATGGCTACACCTTC
>.|TRBV5-5|TRBD2|TRBJ2-2
CASSSSGAANTGELFF
TGTGCCAGCAGCTCCAGCGGGGCCGCGAACACCGGGGAGCTGTTTTTT
>.|TRBV6-1|.|TRBJ2-7
CASSESGQVPYEQYF
TGTGCCAGCAGTGAATCAGGACAAGTCCCCTACGAGCAGTACTTC
>.|TRBV27|.|TRBJ1-6
CASSLGGSRTPLHF
TGTGCCAGCAGCCTGGGAGGGTCCAGGACACCCCTCCACTTT
>.|TRBV27|TRBD1|TRBJ2-1
CASSLSVRGQGEQFF
TGTGCCAGCAGTTTATCTGTCAGGGGGCAAGGTGAGCAGTTCTTC
>.|TRBV10-3|.|TRBJ1-2
CAISESDRFLYGYTF
TGTGCCATCAGTGAGTCGGACAGATTTCTCTATGGCTACACCTTC
>.|TRBV6-5|TRBD1|TRBJ1-1
CASRETGAMNTEAFF
TGTGCCAGCCGGGAGACAGGGGCAATGAACACTGAAGCTTTCTTT
>.|TRBV28|.|TRBJ1-1
CASSLGSTEAFF
TGTGCCAGCAGTTTAGGTAGCACTGAAGCTTTCTTT
>.|TRBV19|.|TRBJ2-7
CASSRTGSSYEQHF
TGTGCCAGTTCACGTACAGGGAGCTCCTACGAGCAGCACTTC
>.|TRBV7-9|TRBD1|TRBJ2-7
CSSSLRDSQGYEQYF
TGTTCCAGCAGCTTACGGGACAGTCAAGGCTACGAGCAGTACTTC
>.|TRBV18|.|TRBJ2-1
CASSREQRSSYNEQFF
TGTGCCAGCTCACGAGAGCAGCGGAGCTCCTACAATGAGCAGTTCTTC
>.|TRBV27|.|TRBJ2-3
CASSMGHGVLGTDTQYF
TGTGCCAGCAGTATGGGACACGGAGTGTTGGGCACAGATACGCAGTATTTT
>.|TRBV5-1|TRBD2|TRBJ2-1
CASSLVAGGAQDEQFF
TGCGCCAGCAGCTTGGTAGCGGGAGGCGCCCAGGATGAGCAGTTCTTC
>few|TRBV5-1|TRBD2|TRBJ2-1
CASSLGFLAGGPEQFF
TGCGCCAGCAGCTTGGGATTCCTAGCGGGAGGGCCAGAGCAGTTCTTC
>.|TRBV27|TRBD1|TRBJ2-1
CASSLRTGELFF
TGTGCCAGCAGTTTACGGACAGGGGAGTTGTTCTTC
>.|TRBV14|.|TRBJ2-2
CASSHRSTGELFF
TGTGCCAGCAGCCACAGATCTACCGGGGAGCTGTTTTTT
>.|TRBV7-9|TRBD1|TRBJ2-7
CASSRTGPLEQYF
TGTGCCAGCAGCAGGACAGGGCCGTTAGAGCAGTACTTC
>.|TRBV10-2|.|TRBJ2-7
CASSEGAGEQYF
TGCGCCAGCAGTGAGGGGGCTGGCGAGCAGTACTTC
>.|TRBV27|TRBD2|TRBJ2-7
CASSRTSGSYEQYF
TGTGCCAGCAGTCGGACTAGCGGGAGCTACGAGCAGTACTTC